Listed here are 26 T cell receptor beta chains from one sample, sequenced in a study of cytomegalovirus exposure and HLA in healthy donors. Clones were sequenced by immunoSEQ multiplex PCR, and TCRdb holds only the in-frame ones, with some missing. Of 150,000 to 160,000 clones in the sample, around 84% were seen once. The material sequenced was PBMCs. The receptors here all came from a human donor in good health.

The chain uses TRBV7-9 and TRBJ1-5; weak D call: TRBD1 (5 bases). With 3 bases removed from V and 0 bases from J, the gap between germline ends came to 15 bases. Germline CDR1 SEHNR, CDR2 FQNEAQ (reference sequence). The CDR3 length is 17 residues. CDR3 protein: CASSFSGDWNSNQPQHF. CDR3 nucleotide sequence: TGTGCCAGCAGCTTCAGCGGGGACTGGAATAGCAATCAGCCCCAGCATTTT.

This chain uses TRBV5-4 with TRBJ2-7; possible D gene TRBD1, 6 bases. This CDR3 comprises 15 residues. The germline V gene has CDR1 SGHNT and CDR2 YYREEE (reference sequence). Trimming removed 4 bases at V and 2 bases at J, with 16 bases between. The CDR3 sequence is CASSRGTKQAYEQYF. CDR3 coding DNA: TGTGCCAGCAGCCGTGGGACAAAGCAGGCCTACGAGCAGTACTTC.

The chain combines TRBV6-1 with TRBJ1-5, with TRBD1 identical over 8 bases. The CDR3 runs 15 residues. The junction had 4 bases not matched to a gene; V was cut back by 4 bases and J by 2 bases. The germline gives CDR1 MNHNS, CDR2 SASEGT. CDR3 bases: TGTGCCAGCAGTGCCGGGGACAGGCGCAATCAGCCCCAGCATTTT. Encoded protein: CASSAGDRRNQPQHF.

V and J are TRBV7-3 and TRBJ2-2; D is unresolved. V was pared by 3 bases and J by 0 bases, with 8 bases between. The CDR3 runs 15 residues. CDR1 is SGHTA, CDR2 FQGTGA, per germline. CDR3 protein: CASSFSRTNTGELFF. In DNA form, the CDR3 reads TGTGCCAGCAGCTTTTCTAGGACGAACACCGGGGAGCTGTTTTTT.

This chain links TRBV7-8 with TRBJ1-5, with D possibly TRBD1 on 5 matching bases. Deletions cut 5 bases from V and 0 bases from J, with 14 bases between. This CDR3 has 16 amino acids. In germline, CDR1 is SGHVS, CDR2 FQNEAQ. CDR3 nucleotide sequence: TGTGCCAGCAGCAAACAAGGGACTGTTAGCAATCAGCCCCAGCATTTT. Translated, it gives CASSKQGTVSNQPQHF.

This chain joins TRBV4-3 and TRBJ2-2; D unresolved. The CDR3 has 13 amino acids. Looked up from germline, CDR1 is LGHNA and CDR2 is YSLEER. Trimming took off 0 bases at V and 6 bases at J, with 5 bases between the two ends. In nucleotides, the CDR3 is TGCGCCAGCAGCCAAGACAGTTCCGGGGAGCTGTTTTTT. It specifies CASSQDSSGELFF.

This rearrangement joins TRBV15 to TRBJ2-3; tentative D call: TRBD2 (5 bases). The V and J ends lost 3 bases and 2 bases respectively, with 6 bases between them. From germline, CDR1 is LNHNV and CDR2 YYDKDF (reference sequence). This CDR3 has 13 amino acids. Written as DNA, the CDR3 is TGTGCCACCAGCAGCCGGGACACAGATACGCAGTATTTT. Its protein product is CATSSRDTDTQYF.

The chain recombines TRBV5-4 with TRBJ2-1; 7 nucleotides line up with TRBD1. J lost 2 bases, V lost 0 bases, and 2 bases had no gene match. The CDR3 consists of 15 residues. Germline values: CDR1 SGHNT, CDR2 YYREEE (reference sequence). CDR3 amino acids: CASSLDRGPYNEQFF. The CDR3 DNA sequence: TGTGCCAGCAGCTTGGACAGGGGCCCCTACAATGAGCAGTTCTTC. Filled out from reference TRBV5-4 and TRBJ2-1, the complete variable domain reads ETGVTQSPTHLIKTRGQQVTLRCSSQSGHNTVSWYQQALGQGPQFIFQYYREEENGRGNFPPRFSGLQFPNYSSELNVNALELDDSALYLCASSLDRGPYNEQFFGPGTRLTVL.

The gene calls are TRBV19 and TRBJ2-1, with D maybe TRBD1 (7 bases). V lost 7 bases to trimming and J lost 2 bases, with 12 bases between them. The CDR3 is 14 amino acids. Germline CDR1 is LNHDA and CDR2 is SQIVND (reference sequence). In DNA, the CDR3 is TGTGCCAGTAATCCAGGGGGGCCCTACAATGAGCAGTTCTTC. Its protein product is CASNPGGPYNEQFF.

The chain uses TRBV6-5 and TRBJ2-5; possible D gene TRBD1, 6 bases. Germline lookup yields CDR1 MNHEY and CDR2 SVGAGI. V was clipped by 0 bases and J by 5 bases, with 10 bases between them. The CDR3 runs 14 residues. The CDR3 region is CASSYSTGWETQYF. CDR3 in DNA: TGTGCCAGCAGTTACTCCACAGGGTGGGAGACCCAGTACTTC.

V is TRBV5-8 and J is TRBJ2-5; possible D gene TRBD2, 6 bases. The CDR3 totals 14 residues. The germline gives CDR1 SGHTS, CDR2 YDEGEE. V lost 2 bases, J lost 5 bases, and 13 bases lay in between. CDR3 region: CASSFGGGWETQYF. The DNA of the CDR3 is TGTGCCAGCAGCTTCGGGGGTGGATGGGAGACCCAGTACTTC.

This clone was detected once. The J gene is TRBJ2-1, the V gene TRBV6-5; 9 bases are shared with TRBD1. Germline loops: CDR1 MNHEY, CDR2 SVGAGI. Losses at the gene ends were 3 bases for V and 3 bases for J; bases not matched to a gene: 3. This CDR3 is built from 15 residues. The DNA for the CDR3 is TGTGCCAGCAGTTATGACAGGGGGGGCTACAATGAGCAGTTCTTC. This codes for CASSYDRGGYNEQFF.

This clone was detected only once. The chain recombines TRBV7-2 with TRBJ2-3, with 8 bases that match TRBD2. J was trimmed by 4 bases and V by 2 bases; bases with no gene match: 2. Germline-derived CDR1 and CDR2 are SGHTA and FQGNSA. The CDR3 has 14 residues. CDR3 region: CASSLSGGPDTQYF. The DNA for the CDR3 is TGTGCCAGCAGCTTAAGCGGGGGCCCAGATACGCAGTATTTT. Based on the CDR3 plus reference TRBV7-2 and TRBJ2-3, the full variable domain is GAGVSQSPSNKVTEKGKDVELRCDPISGHTALYWYRQSLGQGLEFLIYFQGNSAPDKSGLPSDRFSAERTGGSVSTLTIQRTQQEDSAVYLCASSLSGGPDTQYFGPGTRLTVL.

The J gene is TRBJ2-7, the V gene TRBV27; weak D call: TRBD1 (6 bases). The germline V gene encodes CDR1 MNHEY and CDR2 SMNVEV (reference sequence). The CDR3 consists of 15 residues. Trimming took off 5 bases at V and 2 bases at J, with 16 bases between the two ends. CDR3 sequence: CASSLAGTLTYEQYF. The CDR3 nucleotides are TGTGCCAGCAGTCTTGCCGGGACACTCACCTACGAGCAGTACTTC.

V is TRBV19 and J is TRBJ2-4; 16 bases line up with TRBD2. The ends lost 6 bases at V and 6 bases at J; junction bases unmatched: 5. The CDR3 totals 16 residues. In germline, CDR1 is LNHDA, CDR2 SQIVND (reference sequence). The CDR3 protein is CASSHGTSGRGNIQYF. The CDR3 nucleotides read TGTGCCAGTAGCCACGGGACTAGCGGGAGGGGAAACATTCAGTACTTC.

CDR3 bases: TGTGCCAGCAGTCCATATGGCTACACCTTC. It codes for CASSPYGYTF. This chain connects TRBV2 to TRBJ1-2; unclear D gene. Germline V gene lookup returns CDR1 SNHLY and CDR2 FYNNEI. The V end lost 5 bases, the J end lost 5 bases, and 3 bases lay between the germline ends. This CDR3 region has 10 residues.

The CDR3 loop reads CASSLSGGLILNQPQHF. The CDR3 bases are TGTGCCAGCAGTTTATCGGGGGGGCTGATACTAAATCAGCCCCAGCATTTT. The chain links TRBV27 to TRBJ1-5, with D possibly TRBD1 on 6 matching bases. The germline V gene encodes CDR1 MNHEY and CDR2 SMNVEV (reference sequence). V was shortened by 0 bases and J by 4 bases, with 16 bases between the two germline ends. This CDR3 is 17 amino acids long.

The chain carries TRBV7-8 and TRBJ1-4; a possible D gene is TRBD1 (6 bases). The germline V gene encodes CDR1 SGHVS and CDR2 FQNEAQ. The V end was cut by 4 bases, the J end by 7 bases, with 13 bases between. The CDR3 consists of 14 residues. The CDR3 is CASSYDRIGEKLFF. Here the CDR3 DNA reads TGTGCCAGCAGCTACGACAGGATAGGTGAAAAACTGTTTTTT.

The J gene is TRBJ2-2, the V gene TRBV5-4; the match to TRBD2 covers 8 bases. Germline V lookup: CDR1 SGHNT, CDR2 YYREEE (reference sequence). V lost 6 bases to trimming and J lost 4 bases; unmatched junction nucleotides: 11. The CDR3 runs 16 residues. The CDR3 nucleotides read TGTGCCAGCATCCCGGCGGGGGGCGGGACCACCGGGGAGCTGTTTTTT. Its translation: CASIPAGGGTTGELFF.

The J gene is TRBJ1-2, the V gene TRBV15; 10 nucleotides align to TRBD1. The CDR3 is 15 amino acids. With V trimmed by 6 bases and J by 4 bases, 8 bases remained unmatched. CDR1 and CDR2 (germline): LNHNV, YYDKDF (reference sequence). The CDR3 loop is CATRDGDRGLYGYTF. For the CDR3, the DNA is TGTGCCACCAGAGATGGGGACAGGGGCCTCTATGGCTACACCTTC.

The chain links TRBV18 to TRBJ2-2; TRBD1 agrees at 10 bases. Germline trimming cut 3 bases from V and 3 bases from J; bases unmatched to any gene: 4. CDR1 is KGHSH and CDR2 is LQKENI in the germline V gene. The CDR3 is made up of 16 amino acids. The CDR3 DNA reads TGTGCCAGCTCACCGGGGGACAGGGGAGACACCGGGGAGCTGTTTTTT. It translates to CASSPGDRGDTGELFF.

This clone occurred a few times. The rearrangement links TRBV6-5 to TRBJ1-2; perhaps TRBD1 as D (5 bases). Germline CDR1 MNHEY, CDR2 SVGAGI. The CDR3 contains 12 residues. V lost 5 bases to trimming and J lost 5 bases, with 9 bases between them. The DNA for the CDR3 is TGTGCCAGCAGTAGGAAGGGGTATGGCTACACCTTC. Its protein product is CASSRKGYGYTF.

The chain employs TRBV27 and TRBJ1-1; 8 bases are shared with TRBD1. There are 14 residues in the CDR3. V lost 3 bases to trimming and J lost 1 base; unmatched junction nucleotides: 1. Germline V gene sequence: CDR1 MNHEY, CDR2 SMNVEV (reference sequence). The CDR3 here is CASSFQGANTEAFF. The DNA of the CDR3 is TGTGCCAGCAGTTTCCAGGGGGCGAACACTGAAGCTTTCTTT.

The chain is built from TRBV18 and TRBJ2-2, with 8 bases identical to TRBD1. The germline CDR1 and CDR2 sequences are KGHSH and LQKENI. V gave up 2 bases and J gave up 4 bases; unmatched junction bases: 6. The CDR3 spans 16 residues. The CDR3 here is CASSPTGQAGTGELFF. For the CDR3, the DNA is TGTGCCAGCTCACCAACGGGACAGGCGGGCACCGGGGAGCTGTTTTTT.

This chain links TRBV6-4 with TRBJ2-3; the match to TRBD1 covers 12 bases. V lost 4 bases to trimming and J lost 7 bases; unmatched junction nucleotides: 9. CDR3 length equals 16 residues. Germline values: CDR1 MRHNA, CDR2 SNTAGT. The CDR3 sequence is CASSGQPGQGAHTQYF. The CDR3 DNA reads TGTGCCAGCAGTGGCCAGCCGGGACAGGGGGCGCATACGCAGTATTTT.

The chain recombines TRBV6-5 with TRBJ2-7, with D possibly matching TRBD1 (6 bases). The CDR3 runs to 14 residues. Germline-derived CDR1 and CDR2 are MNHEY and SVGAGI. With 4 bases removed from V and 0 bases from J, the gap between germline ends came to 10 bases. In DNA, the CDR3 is TGTGCCAGCAGTTTCGGGACACTCTCCTACGAGCAGTACTTC. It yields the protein CASSFGTLSYEQYF.